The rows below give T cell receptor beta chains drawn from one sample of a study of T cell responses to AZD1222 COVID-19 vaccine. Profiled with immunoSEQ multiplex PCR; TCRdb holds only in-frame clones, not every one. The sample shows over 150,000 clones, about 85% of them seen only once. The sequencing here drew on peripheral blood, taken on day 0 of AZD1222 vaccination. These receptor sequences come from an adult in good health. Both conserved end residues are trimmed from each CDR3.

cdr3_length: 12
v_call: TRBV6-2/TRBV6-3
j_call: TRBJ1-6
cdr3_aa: ASSYSIQGSPLH

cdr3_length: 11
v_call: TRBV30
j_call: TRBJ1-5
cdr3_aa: AWSLAAGQPQH

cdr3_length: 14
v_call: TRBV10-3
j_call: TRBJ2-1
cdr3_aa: AIKNPSGRAVYEQF

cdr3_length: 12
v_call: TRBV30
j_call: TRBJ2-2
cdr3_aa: AWRRGGLPGELF

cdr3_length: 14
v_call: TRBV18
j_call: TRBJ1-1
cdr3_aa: ASSPIRGRENTEAF

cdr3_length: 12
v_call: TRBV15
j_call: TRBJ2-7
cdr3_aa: ATRRGLAAYEQY

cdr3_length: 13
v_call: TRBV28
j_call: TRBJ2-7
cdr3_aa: ASSLSSGLSYEQY

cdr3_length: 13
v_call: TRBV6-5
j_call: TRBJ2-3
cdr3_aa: ASSYGGASTDTQY

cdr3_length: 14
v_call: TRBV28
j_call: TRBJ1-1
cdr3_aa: ASSSLRDPRGTEAF

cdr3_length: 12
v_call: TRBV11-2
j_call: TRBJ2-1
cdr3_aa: ASSLETSRDEQF

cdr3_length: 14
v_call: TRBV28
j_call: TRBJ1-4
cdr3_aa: ASSSPGGSTNEKLF

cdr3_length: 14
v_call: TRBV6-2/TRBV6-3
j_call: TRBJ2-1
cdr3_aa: ASSPLRDRAYNEQF

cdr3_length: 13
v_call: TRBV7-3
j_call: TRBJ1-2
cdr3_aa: ASSSTPIWDYGYT

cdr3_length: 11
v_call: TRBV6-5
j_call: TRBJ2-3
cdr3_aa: ASSYSGVDTQY

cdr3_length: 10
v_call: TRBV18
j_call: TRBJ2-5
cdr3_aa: ASSTVQETQY

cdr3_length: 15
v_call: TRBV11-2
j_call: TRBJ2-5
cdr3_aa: ASSRRLGLGAQETQY

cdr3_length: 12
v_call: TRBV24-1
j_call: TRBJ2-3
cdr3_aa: ATSVGLSTDTQY

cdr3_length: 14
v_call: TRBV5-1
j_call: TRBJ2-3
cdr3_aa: ASSLGVGASTDTQY

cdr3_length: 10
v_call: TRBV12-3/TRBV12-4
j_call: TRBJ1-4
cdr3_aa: ASSLRPAELF

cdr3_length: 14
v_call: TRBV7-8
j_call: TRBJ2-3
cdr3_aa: ASSLLAGGGTDTQY

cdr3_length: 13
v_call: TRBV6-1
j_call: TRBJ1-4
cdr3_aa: ASSETGATNEKLF

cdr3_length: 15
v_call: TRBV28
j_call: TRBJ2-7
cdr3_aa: ASSSPTPGQGLYEQY

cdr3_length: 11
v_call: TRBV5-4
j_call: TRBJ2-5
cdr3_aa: ASGVGNQETQY

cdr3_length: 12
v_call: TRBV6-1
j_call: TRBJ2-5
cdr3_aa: ASSITGYQETQY

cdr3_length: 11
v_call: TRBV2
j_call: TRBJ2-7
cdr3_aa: ASSGEGALEQY

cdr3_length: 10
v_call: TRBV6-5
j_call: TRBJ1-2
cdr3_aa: ASSYRTGGYT

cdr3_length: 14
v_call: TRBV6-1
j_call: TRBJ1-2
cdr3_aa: ASSEVIMTGARGYT

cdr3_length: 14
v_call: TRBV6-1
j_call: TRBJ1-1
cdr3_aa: ASSDPTGSLNTEAF

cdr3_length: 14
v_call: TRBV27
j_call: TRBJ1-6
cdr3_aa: ASSPRGGSYNSPLH

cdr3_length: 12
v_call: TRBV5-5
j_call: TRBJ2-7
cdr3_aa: ASREDSPRDEQY

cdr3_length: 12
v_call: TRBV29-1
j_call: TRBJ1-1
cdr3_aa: SVLQGARGTEAF

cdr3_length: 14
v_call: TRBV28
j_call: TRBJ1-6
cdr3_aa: ASSAALGIGNSPLH

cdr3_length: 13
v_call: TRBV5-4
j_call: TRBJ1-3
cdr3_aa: ASSTGTGPGNTIY

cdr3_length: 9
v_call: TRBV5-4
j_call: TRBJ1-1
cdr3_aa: ASSVNTEAF

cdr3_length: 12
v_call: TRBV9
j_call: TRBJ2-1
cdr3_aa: ASSGGGGSNEQF

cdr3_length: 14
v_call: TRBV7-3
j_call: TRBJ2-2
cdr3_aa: ASSLIRTQNTGELF

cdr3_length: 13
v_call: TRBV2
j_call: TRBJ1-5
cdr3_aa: ASRFGQGDNQPQH

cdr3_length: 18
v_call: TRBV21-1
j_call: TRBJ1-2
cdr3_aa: ASSKGRNGGAGGCNYGYT

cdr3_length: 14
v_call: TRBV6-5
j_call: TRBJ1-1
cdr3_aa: ASSYGRGRVNTEAF

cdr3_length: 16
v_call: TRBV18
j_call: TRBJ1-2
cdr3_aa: ASSPISQGRTSFYGYT

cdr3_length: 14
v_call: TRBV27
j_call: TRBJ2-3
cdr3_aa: ASSPGLAGVWDTQY

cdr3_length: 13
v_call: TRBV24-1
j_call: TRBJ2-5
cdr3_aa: ATSDPRGAQETQY

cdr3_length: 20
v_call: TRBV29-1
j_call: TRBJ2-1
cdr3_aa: SDRGLDIWAGQGYSSYNEQF

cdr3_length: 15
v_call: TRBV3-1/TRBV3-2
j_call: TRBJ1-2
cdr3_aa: ASSLFGGSLSSDGYT

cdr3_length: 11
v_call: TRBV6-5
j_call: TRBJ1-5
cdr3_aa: ASRATGYLTQH

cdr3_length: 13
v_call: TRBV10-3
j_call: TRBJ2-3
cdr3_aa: AISEQLTSTDTQY

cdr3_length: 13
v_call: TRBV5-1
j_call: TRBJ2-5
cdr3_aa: ASSLGSTSQETQY

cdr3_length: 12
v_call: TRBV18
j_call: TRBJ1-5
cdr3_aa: ASSPPPGNQPQH

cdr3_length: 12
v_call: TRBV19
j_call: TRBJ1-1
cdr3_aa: ASSKGGGNTEAF

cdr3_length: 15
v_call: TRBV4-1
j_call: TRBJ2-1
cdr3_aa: ASSQDRAGGSYNEQF

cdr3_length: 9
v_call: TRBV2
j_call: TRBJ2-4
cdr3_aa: ASREDIIQY

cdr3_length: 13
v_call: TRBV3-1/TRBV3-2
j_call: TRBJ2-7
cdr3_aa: ASSLRQGGGYEQY

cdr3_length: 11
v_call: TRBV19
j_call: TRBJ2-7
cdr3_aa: ASSAGAHYEQY